This T cell receptor (beta chain) was identified during a study of T cell responses to AZD1222 COVID-19 vaccine. V shed 0 bases and J shed 6 bases, with 9 bases lying between them. This CDR3 contains 15 residues. Germline CDR1 and CDR2: LGHNA and YSLEER. Comment on this clone: As yet, its antigen is unknown.

Clones were read by immunoSEQ multiplex PCR, and TCRdb kept only the in-frame ones, dropping some. The table includes 130,000 or so clones, about 88% detected once. Study-wide results and caveats: There were mostly white British donors and more females than males, and clonal diversity was possibly underestimated.

The clonotype originates from an adult who received the AZD1222 COVID-19 vaccine. This specimen was peripheral blood, taken 28 days after the second AZD1222 dose. The J gene is TRBJ1-6, the V gene TRBV4-3; D remains ambiguous. CDR3 protein: CASSQDWATNSPLHF. The CDR3 region has the DNA TGCGCCAGCAGCCAAGATTGGGCAACTAATTCACCCCTCCACTTT.